This entry is about one T cell receptor beta chain. What it recognizes is unknown. UMIs that included a 6-nucleotide sample barcode were added by template switching, which took place during cDNA synthesis. Researchers put TCRalpha and TCRbeta cDNA through two nested PCRs lasting roughly 16 and 10 cycles. TCRdb re-called the 5' RACE reads; every CDR3 protein appears as one record, without DNA. The table lists hundreds of thousands of distinct CDR3 sequences. This CDR3 comprises 16 residues. The germline gives CDR1 SGHRS, CDR2 YFSETQ. This entry belongs to a study of monozygotic twins with inflammatory bowel disease. Study results and caveats: It was in IBD patients that TCRbeta diversity (inverse Simpson) was lower than in healthy co-twins. IBD patients exhibited fewer clonotypes shared with other individuals than healthy twins, particularly with disease activity.

The TCR was taken from a human donor with ulcerative colitis or Crohn's disease, or a healthy co-twin of an affected twin (not recorded which). What was sequenced was blood. The rearrangement uses TRBV5-1 and TRBJ2-2; TCRdb's D gene call, TRBD2, goes unchecked for lack of DNA. The CDR3: CASSATLAGVTGELFF.